Following are 7 T cell receptor beta chains from one sample sequenced in a study of blood T cell repertoires in COVID-19. Sequencing used immunoSEQ multiplex PCR; TCRdb keeps in-frame clones, though not all of them. The sample contains 150,000 to 200,000 clones, 86% of which appear only once. The sample taken for sequencing was peripheral blood. The receptors come from a man over 45 with active or convalescent COVID-19.

The CDR3 here is CASSFNSGGGYTF. The CDR3 DNA sequence: TGTGCCAGCAGCTTCAACTCAGGGGGCGGCTACACCTTC. The chain employs TRBV3-1 (or the pseudogene TRBV3-2) and TRBJ1-2, with TRBD1 identical over 8 bases. CDR3 size: 13 residues. The J segment lost 8 bases and the V segment lost 5 bases, leaving 7 bases of the junction unmatched. CDR1 is LGHDT and CDR2 is YNNKEL in the germline V gene (reference sequence).

The chain carries TRBV7-9 and TRBJ1-1; weak D call: TRBD1 (6 bases). V dropped 2 bases and J dropped 0 bases, with 16 bases sitting between them. Germline V gene sequence: CDR1 SEHNR, CDR2 FQNEAQ (reference sequence). This CDR3 has 17 residues. CDR3: CASSLITGMGLNTEAFF. CDR3 bases: TGTGCCAGCAGCTTAATTACAGGGATGGGCTTGAACACTGAAGCTTTCTTT.

J is TRBJ1-5 and V is TRBV12-3 or TRBV12-4; D uncertain. Trimming left V 7 bases short and J 6 bases short, with 13 bases between. The CDR3 spans 13 residues. CDR3 nucleotide sequence: TGTGCCAGCACAGAGGGTTCGGTTCAGCCCCAGCATTTT. Amino acid sequence: CASTEGSVQPQHF.

This clone was seen a few times. J is TRBJ2-7 and V is TRBV9; 12 bases line up with TRBD1. The length of the CDR3 is 16 residues. Germline values: CDR1 SGDLS, CDR2 YYNGEE. The trim removed 3 bases at V and 4 bases at J, leaving 8 bases unmatched. The CDR3 region has the DNA TGTGCCAGCAGCGCTAGCTCGGGACAGGGGGCGTACGAGCAGTACTTC. Its translation: CASSASSGQGAYEQYF.

There are many counts of this clone. The chain links TRBV7-9 to TRBJ2-3; 8 nucleotides line up with TRBD2. Germline CDR1 SEHNR, CDR2 FQNEAQ (reference sequence). V shed 4 bases, J shed 2 bases, and the junction held 8 bases outside the gene matches. The CDR3 extends over 16 amino acids. This chain's CDR3 is CASSSPLAVYTDTQYF. DNA of the CDR3: TGTGCCAGCAGCTCCCCACTAGCGGTCTACACAGATACGCAGTATTTT.

The chain couples TRBV4-3 to TRBJ1-3, with D possibly matching TRBD1 (5 bases). CDR1 is LGHNA and CDR2 is YSLEER in the germline V gene. The CDR3 is 13 amino acids. Deletions cut 0 bases from V and 7 bases from J, with 7 bases between. The CDR3 loop is CASSQDGGNTIYF. For the CDR3, the DNA is TGCGCCAGCAGCCAAGATGGGGGGAACACCATATATTTT.

The chain uses TRBV28 and TRBJ1-2, with D perhaps TRBD1 (6 bases). V lost 6 bases, J lost 8 bases, and 16 bases lay in between. This CDR3 contains 13 residues. Germline V lookup: CDR1 MDHEN, CDR2 SYDVKM. The CDR3 loop reads CASRVQGTIGYTF. As DNA, the CDR3 is TGTGCCAGCAGGGTACAGGGTACAATAGGCTACACCTTC.